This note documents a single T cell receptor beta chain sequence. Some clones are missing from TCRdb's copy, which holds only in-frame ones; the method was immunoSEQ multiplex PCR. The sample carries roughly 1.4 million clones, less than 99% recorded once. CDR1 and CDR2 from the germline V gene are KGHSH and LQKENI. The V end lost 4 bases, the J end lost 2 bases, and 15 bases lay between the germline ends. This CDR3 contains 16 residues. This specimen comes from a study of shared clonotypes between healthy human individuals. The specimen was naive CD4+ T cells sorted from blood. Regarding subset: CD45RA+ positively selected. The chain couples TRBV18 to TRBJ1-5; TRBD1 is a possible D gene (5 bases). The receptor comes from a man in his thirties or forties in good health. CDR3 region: CASSRSGRDGNQPQHF. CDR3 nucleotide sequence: TGTGCCAGCTCACGGTCAGGGAGGGACGGCAATCAGCCCCAGCATTTT. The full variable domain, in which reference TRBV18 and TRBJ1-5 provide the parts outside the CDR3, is NAGVMQNPRHLVRRRGQEARLRCSPMKGHSHVYWYRQLPEEGLKFMVYLQKENIIDESGMPKERFSAEFPKEGPSILRIQQVVRGDSAAYFCASSRSGRDGNQPQHFGDGTRLSIL.